This is a list of T cell receptor beta chains from one sample in a study of cytomegalovirus exposure and HLA in healthy donors. Measured with immunoSEQ multiplex PCR; TCRdb has only the in-frame clones, and not every one. The repertoire holds about 160,000 clones, 81% seen once, with 1.3% in the top ten. Sequencing input: PBMCs. Receptors originate from a man over 45 in good health and CMV-seropositive. CDR3s include the opening cysteine and the closing phenylalanine or tryptophan. Each record gives: J gene, V gene, D gene, clone size, CDR3 DNA, CDR3 protein. The D gene is left open where the match is weak. Clone sizes are given selectively: once, few, many, or a class where the clone is expanded.

TRBJ2-1,TRBV29-1,.,.,TGCAGCGTCTGGGTCATAGGGGGTGAGCAGTTCTTC,CSVWVIGGEQFF
TRBJ1-3,TRBV11-2,.,.,TGTGCCAGCAGCTTGGACTTTGACTCTGGAAACACCATATATTTT,CASSLDFDSGNTIYF
TRBJ2-1,TRBV19,.,.,TGTGCCAGTAGTATTTTCCTCCAGGGGGAGCAGTTCTTC,CASSIFLQGEQFF
TRBJ2-7,TRBV5-1,.,.,TGCGCCAGCAGCCCCACACCGGGACTGCACACCGACGAGCAGTACTTC,CASSPTPGLHTDEQYF
TRBJ2-1,TRBV27,.,.,TGTGCCAGCAGTACTCGACAGGCCCTCAATGAGCAGTTCTTC,CASSTRQALNEQFF
TRBJ1-4,TRBV18,.,few,TGTGCCAGCTCACTTCAAGACAGAGCAACTAATGAAAAACTGTTTTTT,CASSLQDRATNEKLFF
TRBJ1-1,TRBV5-1,.,.,TGCGCCAGCAGCTTGGATTCGGGGAGTCCTGAAGCTTTCTTT,CASSLDSGSPEAFF
TRBJ2-1,TRBV7-3,.,.,TGTGCCAGCAGCTTAACCCCCTCCACGGGTGGCAGGTTCTTC,CASSLTPSTGGRFF
TRBJ2-7,TRBV5-1,TRBD2,.,TGCGCCAGCAGCTCGAACGGGGGGGGCTACGAGCAGTACTTC,CASSSNGGGYEQYF
TRBJ2-3,TRBV7-6,.,.,TGTGCCAGCAGCAAACAGTGGGGCGGCACAGATACGCAGTATTTT,CASSKQWGGTDTQYF
TRBJ2-7,TRBV28,.,.,TGTGCCTCAAGGAGGAGCTCCTACGAGCAGTACTTC,CASRRSSYEQYF
TRBJ2-5,TRBV6-5,TRBD1,.,TGTGCCAGCAGGGACGGACAGGGGAGTGCAGAGACCCAGTACTTC,CASRDGQGSAETQYF
TRBJ2-1,TRBV10-3,.,.,TGTGCCATCAGTGATCTTGCGGGGGCGGACAATGAGCAGTTCTTC,CAISDLAGADNEQFF
TRBJ2-5,TRBV6-1,TRBD2,.,TGTGCCAGCAGTGAAGCAAGGACTAGGTTGGAGACCCAGTACTTC,CASSEARTRLETQYF
TRBJ1-6,TRBV7-6,.,.,TGTGCCAGCAGCCCTACCCCCAATTCACCCCTCCACTTT,CASSPTPNSPLHF
TRBJ2-7,TRBV10-3,.,once,TGTGCCATCAGTGAGTCAACTGACGGAGCCTACGAGCAGTACTTC,CAISESTDGAYEQYF
TRBJ2-7,TRBV7-2,.,.,TGTGCCAGCAGCTTAGGGGGGCAGGCGCAGTACTTC,CASSLGGQAQYF
TRBJ2-7,TRBV4-3,.,.,TGCGCCAGCAGCCTACAGGGGAGGTCCGACTACGAGCAGTACTTC,CASSLQGRSDYEQYF
TRBJ2-1,TRBV5-1,TRBD2,.,TGCGCCAGCAGCTATCTAGCGGGGGGGCCGGAGGAGCAGTTCTTC,CASSYLAGGPEEQFF
TRBJ1-4,TRBV5-1,.,.,TGCGCCAGCAGCTCCCCGGAAGGAGAGGCAACTAATGAAAAACTGTTTTTT,CASSSPEGEATNEKLFF
TRBJ2-7,TRBV21-1,.,.,TGTGCCAGCAGCAAAGCTTCCAGCGGGAGTGACGAGCAGTACTTC,CASSKASSGSDEQYF
TRBJ2-5,TRBV6-5,.,.,TGTGCCAGCAGGAGAGTAAACCAAGAGACCCAGTACTTC,CASRRVNQETQYF
TRBJ2-1,TRBV29-1,TRBD2,.,TGCAGCGTTGAAGTGGCTAGCGGGAGAGGCAATGAGCAGTTCTTC,CSVEVASGRGNEQFF
TRBJ2-2,TRBV7-2,TRBD2,once,TGTGCCAGCACTCTGGGGCTAGCGGCTACCGGGGAGCTGTTTTTT,CASTLGLAATGELFF
TRBJ1-6,TRBV5-1,.,.,TGCGCCAGCAGCTTCGGGGGGGGCCGCGGAGATTCACCCCTCCACTTT,CASSFGGGRGDSPLHF
TRBJ2-7,TRBV4-3,.,.,TGCGCCAGCAGCCAGCAGACCGGGGGCTACGAGCAGTACTTC,CASSQQTGGYEQYF
TRBJ1-2,TRBV9,.,few,TGTGCCAGCAGCGTAGCACGGGGGTCCTATGGCTACACCTTC,CASSVARGSYGYTF
TRBJ2-1,TRBV27,TRBD2,.,TGTGCCAGCAGTTTAACCGCCGGGGGGGCCTACAATGAGCAGTTCTTC,CASSLTAGGAYNEQFF
TRBJ2-1,TRBV6-5,TRBD1,.,TGTGCCAGCAGTTACTTACCGGGACAGGGGAGAAATGAGCAGTTCTTC,CASSYLPGQGRNEQFF
TRBJ1-1,TRBV19,.,.,TGTGCCAGTTCCTTCTCGGGATTAGGAAGGGCCGGGCTCACTGAAGCTTTCTTT,CASSFSGLGRAGLTEAFF
TRBJ2-7,TRBV28,TRBD2,.,TGTGCCAGCAGTTTTGGCGGGAGTCCCTACGAGCAGTACTTC,CASSFGGSPYEQYF
TRBJ1-4,TRBV2,.,.,TGTGCCAGCAGGGGCGGAGGTGAAAAACTGTTTTTT,CASRGGGEKLFF
TRBJ2-3,TRBV2,.,.,TGTGCCAGCGGAGGGGGCTTCACAGATACGCAGTATTTT,CASGGGFTDTQYF
TRBJ2-5,TRBV4-3,.,.,TGCGCCAGCAGCCAAGTGGCCGGGGTGGAGACCCAGTACTTC,CASSQVAGVETQYF
TRBJ2-1,TRBV11-2,TRBD2,.,TGTGCCAGCAGCCGGGCCGGGACTAGGAGCTACAATGAGCAGTTCTTC,CASSRAGTRSYNEQFF
TRBJ1-1,TRBV6-5,.,.,TGTGCCAGCAGTGCATTGGGCCTCCTCAACACTGAAGCTTTCTTT,CASSALGLLNTEAFF
TRBJ1-4,TRBV5-1,TRBD1,.,TGCGCCAGCAGCCTTACAGGGGGCGTTGAAAAACTGTTTTTT,CASSLTGGVEKLFF
TRBJ1-2,TRBV28,.,.,TGTGCCAGCAGTTTCGGACTTCGTGGCTACACCTTC,CASSFGLRGYTF
TRBJ2-3,TRBV19,TRBD2,few,TGTGCCAGTAGTAAGACTAGCGGGAGAGGAGATACGCAGTATTTT,CASSKTSGRGDTQYF
TRBJ2-1,TRBV5-1,TRBD1,.,TGCGCCAGCAGTCCTATGGCGCCGGGACAGGGGCACTACAATGAGCAGTTCTTC,CASSPMAPGQGHYNEQFF
TRBJ1-1,TRBV4-1,TRBD1,.,TGCGCCAGCAGCCAACCCGACAGGGCCACTGAAGCTTTCTTT,CASSQPDRATEAFF
TRBJ2-7,TRBV2,TRBD1,few,TGTGCCAGCACTGACAGGGATGAGAGCGAGCAGTACTTC,CASTDRDESEQYF
TRBJ2-4,TRBV14,TRBD1,.,TGTGCCAGCAGCCCACCGGGGACAGGGGGCCATTACATTCAGTACTTC,CASSPPGTGGHYIQYF